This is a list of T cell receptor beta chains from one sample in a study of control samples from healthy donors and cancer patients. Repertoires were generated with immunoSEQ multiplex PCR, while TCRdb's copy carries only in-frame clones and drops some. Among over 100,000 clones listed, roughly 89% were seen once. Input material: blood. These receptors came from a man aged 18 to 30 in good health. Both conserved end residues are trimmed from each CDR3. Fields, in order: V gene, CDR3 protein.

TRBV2	ASSVLDRGYT
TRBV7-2	ASSFGRAGEQF
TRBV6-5	ASSYSLAGAYNEQF
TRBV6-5	ASSYSSAGGYNEQF
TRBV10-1	ASSGPVNQETQY
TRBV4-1	ASSQVGRLRYEQY
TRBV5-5	ASSFFSSYNSPLH
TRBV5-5	ASSLWEGNEQF
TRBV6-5	ASSPPDNYGYT
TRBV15	ATGVRGGEKLF
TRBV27	ASSRIGLAEETQY
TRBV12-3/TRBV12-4	ASSSQSNQPQH
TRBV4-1	ASSLGSPSSGNTIY
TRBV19	ASSWTGEDEAF
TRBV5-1	ASSNRGTGNDYGYT
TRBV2	ASGGGPTYEQY
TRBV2	ASSVLADTIY
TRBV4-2	ASSQDRNLYGYT
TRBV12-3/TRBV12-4	ASSPYRNQPQH
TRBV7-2	ASSSVGTANEQF
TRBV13	ASSLGTGNTIY
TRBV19	ASRSQGQGRAGAEAF
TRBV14	ASSLQGTDTQY
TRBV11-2	ASSVTTSNYGYT
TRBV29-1	SVGGANYGYT
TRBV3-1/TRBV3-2	ASSLQVGVAGGPVYEQY